Each of the 15 T cell receptor beta chains below was sequenced from the same sample in a study of response to subunit inactivated influenza vaccine. TCRdb itself ran the RT-PCR reads through MiXCR, one entry per CDR3 protein. The sample holds 300,000 to 350,000 distinct CDR3 sequences, roughly 20% seen once. Here the sequenced sample was PBMCs from blood, taken 21 months after vaccination. Receptors were obtained from a man aged 50 to 69 who received an inactivated influenza vaccine.

The chain links TRBV20-1 to TRBJ1-5; 8 bases match TRBD1. V lost 0 bases to trimming and J lost 6 bases; unmatched junction nucleotides: 7. The CDR3 extends over 15 amino acids. Germline CDR1 is DFQATT and CDR2 is SNEGSKA (reference sequence). The CDR3 coding sequence is TGCAGTGCTAGAGATAACCGGGACAGGAGTCAGCCCCAGCATTTT. It specifies CSARDNRDRSQPQHF.

In its sample, this clonotype was seen many times. DNA of the CDR3: TGTGCCAGCAGCAAAGGACCCAATTCCTACAATGAGCAGTTCTTC. It codes for CASSKGPNSYNEQFF. The chain couples TRBV6-1 to TRBJ2-1; D is unclear. The CDR3 totals 15 residues. In germline, CDR1 is MNHNS, CDR2 SASEGT. V lost 6 bases to trimming and J lost 1 base, with 13 bases between them.

CDR3 in DNA: TGCAGCGTTGAAGACCCCAATCGACGCGTTGGGGATGGCTACACCTTC. It codes for CSVEDPNRRVGDGYTF. This chain links TRBV29-1 with TRBJ1-2; unclear D gene. The ends were cut back, 0 bases at V and 6 bases at J, with 20 bases in the middle. The CDR3 is 16 residues long. CDR1 is SQVTM and CDR2 is ANQGSEA in the germline V gene.

This clonotype appeared a few times. V is TRBV11-2 and J is TRBJ2-5; D remains unclear. The V and J ends lost 4 bases and 5 bases respectively, with 14 bases between them. CDR3 size: 14 residues. CDR1 is SGHAT and CDR2 is FQNNGV in the germline V gene. CDR3 bases: TGTGCCAGCAGCTATAATTGGGCCGGGGAGACCCAGTACTTC. The encoded protein is CASSYNWAGETQYF.

This clonotype was recorded once. The V and J genes are TRBV10-3 and TRBJ1-1; D call uncertain. Germline CDR1 is ENHRY and CDR2 is SYGVKD. Deletions cut 0 bases from V and 4 bases from J, with 3 bases between. The CDR3 covers 12 residues. The CDR3 sequence: CAISESGTEAFF. Written as DNA, the CDR3 is TGTGCCATCAGTGAGTCGGGCACTGAAGCTTTCTTT.

This clonotype was detected many times. V is TRBV7-2 and J is TRBJ2-4, with D possibly being TRBD1 or TRBD2 (5 bases each). V was cut by 0 bases and J by 8 bases, with 14 bases left in between. From germline, CDR1 is SGHTA and CDR2 FQGNSA. The CDR3 totals 15 residues. The CDR3 region is CASSLAAGSGDIQYF. Written as DNA, the CDR3 is TGTGCCAGCAGCTTAGCGGCAGGGAGCGGTGACATTCAGTACTTC.

This clonotype has a handful of counts. V and J are TRBV28 and TRBJ2-1; D uncertain. CDR1 is MDHEN and CDR2 is SYDVKM in the germline V gene. V shed 5 bases and J shed 4 bases, with 9 bases lying between them. This CDR3 contains 13 residues. The CDR3 bases are TGTGCCAGCAGTCGGGTCCTATACAATGAGCAGTTCTTC. Its protein product is CASSRVLYNEQFF.

The rearrangement links TRBV12-3 or TRBV12-4 to TRBJ1-6; D call uncertain. Trimming stripped 5 bases from V and 5 bases from J, with 10 bases between. The length of the CDR3 is 14 residues. CDR3 sequence reads: CASSPQRNNSPLHF. Here the CDR3 DNA reads TGTGCCAGCAGTCCTCAGAGGAATAATTCACCCCTCCACTTT.

This clonotype was counted ten times or more. V and J are TRBV5-6 and TRBJ2-3, with a possible D match to TRBD1 (6 bases). The CDR3 runs 14 residues. The ends were cut back, 7 bases at V and 4 bases at J, with 16 bases in the middle. CDR1 SGHDT and CDR2 YYEEEE come from the germline V gene. The CDR3 region has the DNA TGTGCCAGCGGCCAACAGGGCCCCCCAGATACGCAGTATTTT. Encoded protein: CASGQQGPPDTQYF.

The chain joins TRBV10-3 to TRBJ1-5; D ambiguous. Germline assignment: CDR1 ENHRY and CDR2 SYGVKD. CDR3 length: 11 amino acids. With 8 bases removed from V and 5 bases from J, the gap between germline ends came to 7 bases. CDR3 in amino acids: CAIGGDQPQHF. In DNA, the CDR3 is TGTGCCATCGGCGGGGATCAGCCCCAGCATTTT.

This clonotype appeared many times. The V call is TRBV6-2 or TRBV6-3, the J call TRBJ2-1; D possibly corresponds to TRBD2 (5 bases). Trimming cost V 1 base and J 7 bases, with 8 bases left between them. Germline CDR1 and CDR2: MNHEY and SVGEGT. CDR3 size: 13 residues. The CDR3, as DNA: TGTGCCAGCAGTTACTACCCGGGGAATGAGCAGTTCTTC. Protein sequence: CASSYYPGNEQFF.

Concerning this clonotype itself: This may come from a read error, since a much larger clone is one base off. The rearrangement links TRBV19 to TRBJ1-5, with no clear D. This CDR3 has 15 residues. The germline V gene encodes CDR1 LNHDA and CDR2 SQIVND (reference sequence). The CDR3 here is CATNPGFYGNQHQHF. The CDR3 DNA is TGTGCCACCAATCCCGGCTTTTATGGGAATCAGCACCAGCATTTT.

This clonotype was recorded a few times. The chain links TRBV7-6 to TRBJ1-1; D not certain. V shed 6 bases and J shed 0 bases, with 20 bases lying between them. The CDR3 is 17 amino acids. Per the germline V gene, CDR1 is SGHVS and CDR2 is FNYEAQ. The CDR3 region is CASSSPQFNQMNTEAFF. The CDR3 DNA sequence: TGTGCCAGCAGTTCACCCCAGTTCAACCAGATGAACACTGAAGCTTTCTTT.

CDR3 protein: CAMDGTSWYEQYF. The CDR3, as DNA: TGTGCCATGGACGGGACTAGTTGGTACGAGCAGTACTTC. The rearrangement links TRBV10-3 to TRBJ2-7; TRBD2 agrees at 8 bases. Germline lookup yields CDR1 ENHRY and CDR2 SYGVKD. The CDR3 sequence is 13 residues long. The V segment lost 9 bases and the J segment 4 bases; nucleotides outside the gene matches: 8.

The J gene is TRBJ2-2, the V gene TRBV5-6; TRBD2 matches 7 bases. The J segment lost 5 bases and the V segment lost 5 bases, leaving 9 bases of the junction unmatched. Germline CDR1 is SGHDT and CDR2 is YYEEEE. The CDR3 is 15 residues long. CDR3 in DNA: TGTGCCAGCAGTTCCCCTAGCGGTCTTACCGGGGAGCTGTTTTTT. This codes for CASSSPSGLTGELFF.